What follows are 22 T cell receptor beta chains derived from one specimen sequenced in a study of T cells in Graves' hyperthyroidism and ophthalmopathy. There were TCR beta CDR3 regions amplified from RNA transcripts. Carried out on the TCR CDR3, a first-round RT-PCR used the HTBI primer set. TCRdb re-called the multiplex PCR reads through MiXCR, storing one row per CDR3 protein. The sample contains 700,000 or so distinct CDR3 sequences, about a sixth of which appear only once. Sequencing was carried out using blood. The source is a man aged 18 to 35 with Graves' hyperthyroidism.

This clonotype was recorded a few times. V usage is TRBV27 and J usage is TRBJ2-4; D gene unclear. This CDR3 is 13 amino acids long. Per germline, CDR1 MNHEY and CDR2 SMNVEV (reference sequence). V gave up 6 bases and J gave up 6 bases, with 12 bases separating them. The CDR3: CASSPSLGNIQYF. In nucleotides, the CDR3 is TGTGCCAGCAGCCCCTCCCTGGGAAACATTCAGTACTTC.

The sample holds a few counts of this clonotype. V usage is TRBV27 and J usage is TRBJ1-4; TRBD1 is a possible D gene (5 bases). CDR1 and CDR2 (germline): MNHEY, SMNVEV (reference sequence). V gave up 6 bases and J gave up 5 bases, with 10 bases separating them. The CDR3 extends over 13 amino acids. The CDR3 coding sequence is TGTGCCAGCAGGGGACGGATAAATGAAAAACTGTTTTTT. This encodes CASRGRINEKLFF.

This clonotype was recorded at least ten times. The genes are TRBV20-1 and TRBJ1-1; the match to TRBD1 covers 7 bases. The germline V gene encodes CDR1 DFQATT and CDR2 SNEGSKA (reference sequence). The CDR3 contains 13 residues. V dropped 6 bases and J dropped 1; count of bases not matched to a gene: 5. CDR3 residues: CSARRQGNTEAFF. CDR3 DNA sequence: TGCAGTGCGAGAAGACAGGGGAACACTGAAGCTTTCTTT.

This clonotype was counted a few times. The CDR3 nucleotides read TGTGCCAGCTCCCATCCGACAGGGCTGTTCTCAGATACGCAGTATTTT. This gives the protein CASSHPTGLFSDTQYF. J is TRBJ2-3 and V is TRBV18; TRBD1 matches at 7 bases. J gave up 4 bases and V 6 bases, and 13 bases lay outside the gene matches. This CDR3 spans 16 amino acids. Germline CDR1 and CDR2: KGHSH and LQKENI. Variable domain in full (rest from reference TRBV18 and TRBJ2-3): NAGVMQNPRHLVRRRGQEARLRCSPMKGHSHVYWYRQLPEEGLKFMVYLQKENIIDESGMPKERFSAEFPKEGPSILRIQQVVRGDSAAYFCASSHPTGLFSDTQYFGPGTRLTVL.

A few counts support this clonotype. V usage is TRBV7-2 and J usage is TRBJ2-1; possibly TRBD1 or TRBD2 for D (5 bases each). The germline gives CDR1 SGHTA, CDR2 FQGNSA. This CDR3 region has 12 residues. V shed 6 bases and J shed 6 bases, with 9 bases lying between them. The CDR3 is CASSRDANEQFF. CDR3 in DNA: TGTGCCAGCAGTCGGGACGCCAATGAGCAGTTCTTC.

The rearrangement joins TRBV12-3 or TRBV12-4 to TRBJ1-4; D remains unclear. V dropped 1 base and J dropped 8 bases, with 8 bases sitting between them. CDR3 length: 13 amino acids. The CDR3 here is CASSLVPREKLFF. DNA for the CDR3: TGTGCCAGCAGTTTAGTTCCAAGGGAAAAACTGTTTTTT.

The V gene is TRBV28, the J gene TRBJ1-5, with 7 bases matching TRBD1. This CDR3 region has 15 residues. Germline-derived CDR1 and CDR2 are MDHEN and SYDVKM. Trimming at V came to 3 bases and at J to 3 bases, leaving 5 bases not matched to a gene. The CDR3 sequence is CASSLAGGYNQPQHF. CDR3 nucleotides: TGTGCCAGCAGTTTGGCAGGGGGTTACAATCAGCCCCAGCATTTT.

There are many counts of this clonotype. The chain uses TRBV12-3 or TRBV12-4 and TRBJ1-2; unclear D gene. The CDR3 consists of 15 residues. With 7 bases removed from V and 4 bases from J, the gap between germline ends came to 19 bases. The CDR3 DNA is TGTGCCAGCACCGAGGCGGGAACCTCTACCTATGGCTACACCTTC. As protein: CASTEAGTSTYGYTF.

The rearrangement links TRBV7-2 to TRBJ2-7; no clear D. The CDR3 covers 16 residues. The V gene's germline CDR1 is SGHTA and CDR2 FQGNSA. Trimming pared 5 bases from V and 5 bases from J, leaving 22 bases between. CDR3 DNA sequence: TGTGCCAGCAGCCAAAGTATACGAGCGACTCGGGACGAGCAGTACTTC. Protein product: CASSQSIRATRDEQYF.

This clonotype has a count of ten or more. This sequence joins TRBV27 and TRBJ2-7; 10 positions match TRBD2. Per germline, CDR1 MNHEY and CDR2 SMNVEV (reference sequence). The CDR3 loop spans 14 amino acids. The junction had 3 bases not matched to a gene; V was cut back by 6 bases and J by 1 base. CDR3 DNA: TGTGCCAGCAGAGGGACTAGCGTTTCCTACGAGCAGTACTTC. Residues: CASRGTSVSYEQYF.

This chain uses TRBV2 with TRBJ2-4, with D maybe TRBD1 (6 bases). The CDR3 length is 13 residues. Trimming cost V 11 bases and J 5 bases, with 16 bases left between them. CDR1 is SNHLY, CDR2 FYNNEI, per germline. The CDR3 reads CAVRGKGENIQYF. The CDR3 nucleotides read TGTGCCGTCAGGGGAAAGGGGGAAAACATTCAGTACTTC.

The chain has TRBV4-3 and TRBJ1-2; 9 nucleotides match TRBD1. Germline V gene sequence: CDR1 LGHNA, CDR2 YSLEER. The CDR3 runs 15 residues. After removal of 1 base from V and 8 bases from J, the junction contained 8 bases not matched to a gene. The CDR3 nucleotides are TGCGCCAGCAGCCAAGTCGACAGGGGGTCGAGCGGCTACACCTTC. Amino acids: CASSQVDRGSSGYTF.

In this sample, this clonotype turned up many times. The rearrangement joins TRBV3-1 to TRBJ2-5; D is undetermined. V lost 0 bases, J lost 5 bases, and 13 bases lay in between. CDR1 and CDR2 from the germline V gene are LGHDT and YNNKEL (reference sequence). This CDR3 is built from 15 residues. In nucleotides, the CDR3 is TGTGCCAGCAGCCAAGATCTTAGGTTCTCGGAGACCCAGTACTTC. Its protein is CASSQDLRFSETQYF.

In this sample, this clonotype turned up many times. This chain joins TRBV3-1 and TRBJ1-1; perhaps TRBD1 as D (5 bases). The CDR3 runs to 14 residues. Trimming took off 3 bases at V and 5 bases at J, with 13 bases between the two ends. Germline V CDR1 and CDR2: LGHDT, YNNKEL (reference sequence). CDR3 in amino acids: CASSQGPPWTEAFF. The CDR3 bases are TGTGCCAGCAGCCAGGGACCACCTTGGACTGAAGCTTTCTTT.

The chain couples TRBV28 to TRBJ2-3; the D gene is possibly TRBD2 (6 bases). The CDR3 totals 16 residues. The germline gives CDR1 MDHEN, CDR2 SYDVKM. V was clipped by 2 bases and J by 0 bases, with 12 bases between them. CDR3 coding DNA: TGTGCCAGCAGTTTAATATGGGGACTGAGCACAGATACGCAGTATTTT. Protein product: CASSLIWGLSTDTQYF.

V gene TRBV12-5 combines with J gene TRBJ2-5; either TRBD1 or TRBD2 may fit D (6 bases each). V dropped 0 bases and J dropped 4 bases, with 21 bases sitting between them. There are 18 residues in the CDR3. CDR1 and CDR2 (germline): LGHNT, FRNRAP. The DNA for the CDR3 is TGTGCTAGTGGTTTGGTTTTAGGGGGGCGGGCCCCGCCAGAGACCCAGTACTTC. This translates into CASGLVLGGRAPPETQYF. Drawing the rest from reference TRBV12-5 and TRBJ2-5, the complete variable domain is DARVTQTPRHKVTEMGQEVTMRCQPILGHNTVFWYRQTMMQGLELLAYFRNRAPLDDSGMPKDRFSAEMPDATLATLKIQPSEPRDSAVYFCASGLVLGGRAPPETQYFGPGTRLLVL.

On this clonotype: A much more abundant neighbour one base away suggests this may be a read error. The chain combines TRBV30 with TRBJ1-1, with 9 bases aligning to TRBD1. Trimming cost V 3 bases and J 4 bases; bases outside gene matches: 3. The CDR3 runs 13 residues. In germline, CDR1 is GTSNPN, CDR2 SVGIG (reference sequence). CDR3 residues: CAWSGGQGTEAFF. The CDR3 nucleotides read TGTGCCTGGAGCGGGGGACAGGGCACTGAAGCTTTCTTT.

The chain is built from TRBV28 and TRBJ2-7; D might be TRBD1 (5 bases). The germline V gene has CDR1 MDHEN and CDR2 SYDVKM. Trimming left V 3 bases short and J 0 bases short, with 12 bases between. CDR3 size: 15 residues. The CDR3 sequence is CASSLAGWSSYEQYF. The CDR3 DNA is TGTGCCAGCAGTTTGGCAGGGTGGAGCTCCTACGAGCAGTACTTC. The variable domain in full, completed from reference TRBV28 and TRBJ2-7, reads DVKVTQSSRYLVKRTGEKVFLECVQDMDHENMFWYRQDPGLGLRLIYFSYDVKMKEKGDIPEGYSVSREKKERFSLILESASTNQTSMYLCASSLAGWSSYEQYFGPGTRLTVT.

The V call is TRBV24-1, the J call TRBJ2-2, with unresolved D. Between the trimmed V and J ends, which lost 4 bases and 3 bases, there was a span of 11 bases. In germline, CDR1 is KGHDR, CDR2 SFDVKD. The CDR3 is made up of 15 amino acids. CDR3 DNA: TGTGCCACCAGTGAGTGGAACACATACACCGGGGAGCTGTTTTTT. Translated: CATSEWNTYTGELFF.

V and J are TRBV28 and TRBJ1-5; weak D call: TRBD1 (6 bases). Between the trimmed V and J ends, which lost 7 bases and 3 bases, there was a span of 7 bases. The CDR3 is made up of 12 amino acids. Germline-derived CDR1 and CDR2 are MDHEN and SYDVKM. The chain's CDR3 is CASTGANQPQHF. For the CDR3, the DNA is TGTGCCAGCACAGGGGCCAATCAGCCCCAGCATTTT.

This clonotype was detected ten times or more. The chain recombines TRBV10-3 with TRBJ2-1; unclear D gene. Trimming cost V 4 bases and J 0 bases, with 10 bases left between them. Germline V gives CDR1 ENHRY, CDR2 SYGVKD. The length of the CDR3 is 15 residues. In DNA form, the CDR3 reads TGTGCCATCAGTGGCGGTAGTATCTCCTACAATGAGCAGTTCTTC. Protein sequence: CAISGGSISYNEQFF.

V gene TRBV4-3 combines with J gene TRBJ2-7; 10 bases are a match to TRBD2. The CDR3 is made up of 16 amino acids. Germline-derived CDR1 and CDR2 are LGHNA and YSLEER. The trim removed 4 bases at V and 3 bases at J, leaving 9 bases unmatched. CDR3 residues: CASSPQSGLAVYEQYF. CDR3 sequence (DNA): TGCGCCAGCAGCCCTCAGTCCGGACTAGCGGTCTACGAGCAGTACTTC.